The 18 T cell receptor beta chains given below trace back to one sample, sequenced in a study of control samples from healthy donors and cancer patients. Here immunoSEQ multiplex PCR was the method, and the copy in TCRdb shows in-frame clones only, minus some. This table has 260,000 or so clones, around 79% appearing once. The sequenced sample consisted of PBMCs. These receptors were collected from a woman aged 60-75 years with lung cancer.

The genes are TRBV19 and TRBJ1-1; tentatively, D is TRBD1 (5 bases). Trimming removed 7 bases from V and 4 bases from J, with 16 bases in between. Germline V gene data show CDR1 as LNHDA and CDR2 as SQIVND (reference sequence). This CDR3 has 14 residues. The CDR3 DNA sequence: TGTGCCAGTACCCGTGGGGGTTTGAGCACTGAAGCTTTCTTT. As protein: CASTRGGLSTEAFF.

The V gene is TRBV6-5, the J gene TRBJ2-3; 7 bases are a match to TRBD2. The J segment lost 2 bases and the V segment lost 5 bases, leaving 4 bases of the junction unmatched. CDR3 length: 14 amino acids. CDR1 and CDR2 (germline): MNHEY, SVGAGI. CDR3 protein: CASSLREVTDTQYF. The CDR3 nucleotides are TGTGCCAGCAGTCTCCGGGAGGTCACAGATACGCAGTATTTT.

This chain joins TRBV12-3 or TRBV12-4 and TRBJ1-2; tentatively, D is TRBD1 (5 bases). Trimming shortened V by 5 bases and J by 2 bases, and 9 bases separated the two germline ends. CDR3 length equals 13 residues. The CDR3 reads CASSPDRNYGYTF. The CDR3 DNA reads TGTGCCAGCAGTCCAGACAGAAACTATGGCTACACCTTC.

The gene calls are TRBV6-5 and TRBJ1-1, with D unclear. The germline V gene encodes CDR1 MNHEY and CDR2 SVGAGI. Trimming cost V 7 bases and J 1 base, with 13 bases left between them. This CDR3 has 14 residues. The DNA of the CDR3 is TGTGCCAGCATCCTGACGTATCAGAACACTGAAGCTTTCTTT. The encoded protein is CASILTYQNTEAFF.

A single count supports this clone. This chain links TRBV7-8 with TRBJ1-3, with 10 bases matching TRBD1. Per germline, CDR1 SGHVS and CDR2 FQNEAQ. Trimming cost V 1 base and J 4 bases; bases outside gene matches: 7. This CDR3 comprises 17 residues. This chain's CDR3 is CASSLVGGTGVGNTIYF. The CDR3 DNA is TGTGCCAGCAGCTTAGTCGGTGGGACAGGGGTGGGAAACACCATATATTTT.

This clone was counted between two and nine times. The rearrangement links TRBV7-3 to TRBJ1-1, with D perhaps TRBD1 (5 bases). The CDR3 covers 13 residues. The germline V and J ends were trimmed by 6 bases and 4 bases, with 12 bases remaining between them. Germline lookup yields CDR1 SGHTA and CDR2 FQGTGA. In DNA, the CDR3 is TGTGCCAGCAGGGACACAGGAGTCACTGAAGCTTTCTTT. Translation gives CASRDTGVTEAFF.

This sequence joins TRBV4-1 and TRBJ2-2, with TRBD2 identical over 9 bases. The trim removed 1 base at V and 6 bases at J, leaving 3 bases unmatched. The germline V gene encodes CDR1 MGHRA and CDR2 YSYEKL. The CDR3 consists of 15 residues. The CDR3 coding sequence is TGCGCCAGCAGCCAAGGGGGACTAGCCCCCGGGGAGCTGTTTTTT. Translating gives CASSQGGLAPGELFF.

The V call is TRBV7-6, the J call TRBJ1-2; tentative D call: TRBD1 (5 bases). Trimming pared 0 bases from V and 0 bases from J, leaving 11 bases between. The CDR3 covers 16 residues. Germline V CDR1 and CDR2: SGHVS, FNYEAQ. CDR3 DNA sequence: TGTGCCAGCAGCTTAGCACCAGGGCGTACTAACTATGGCTACACCTTC. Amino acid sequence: CASSLAPGRTNYGYTF.

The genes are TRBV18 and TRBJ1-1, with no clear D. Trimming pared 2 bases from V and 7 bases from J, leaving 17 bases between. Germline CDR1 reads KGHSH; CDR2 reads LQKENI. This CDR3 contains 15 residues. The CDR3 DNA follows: TGTGCCAGCTCACCAGGGGATTCTGTGGCGGGTGAAGCTTTCTTT. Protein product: CASSPGDSVAGEAFF.

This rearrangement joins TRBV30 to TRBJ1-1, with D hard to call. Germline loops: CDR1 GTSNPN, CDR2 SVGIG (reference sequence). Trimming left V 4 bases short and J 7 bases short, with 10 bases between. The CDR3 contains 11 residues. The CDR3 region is CAWTRQVEAFF. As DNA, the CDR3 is TGTGCCTGGACGAGGCAGGTTGAAGCTTTCTTT.

The CDR3 protein is CASSLVLGTGTYEQYF. For the CDR3, the DNA is TGTGCCAGTAGTTTAGTATTAGGGACAGGGACCTACGAGCAGTACTTC. The chain uses TRBV19 and TRBJ2-7; 9 bases align to TRBD1. This CDR3 contains 16 residues. Germline values: CDR1 LNHDA, CDR2 SQIVND (reference sequence). The V segment lost 5 bases and the J segment 2 bases; nucleotides outside the gene matches: 10. The full variable domain, in which reference TRBV19 and TRBJ2-7 provide the parts outside the CDR3, is DGGITQSPKYLFRKEGQNVTLSCEQNLNHDAMYWYRQDPGQGLRLIYYSQIVNDFQKGDIAEGYSVSREKKESFPLTVTSAQKNPTAFYLCASSLVLGTGTYEQYFGPGTRLTVT.

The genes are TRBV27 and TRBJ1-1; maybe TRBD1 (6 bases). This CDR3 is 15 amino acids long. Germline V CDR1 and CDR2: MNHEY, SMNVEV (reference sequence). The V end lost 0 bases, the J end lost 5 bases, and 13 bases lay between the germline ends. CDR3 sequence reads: CASSLSPARGTEAFF. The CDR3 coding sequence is TGTGCCAGCAGTTTATCCCCAGCGAGGGGGACTGAAGCTTTCTTT.

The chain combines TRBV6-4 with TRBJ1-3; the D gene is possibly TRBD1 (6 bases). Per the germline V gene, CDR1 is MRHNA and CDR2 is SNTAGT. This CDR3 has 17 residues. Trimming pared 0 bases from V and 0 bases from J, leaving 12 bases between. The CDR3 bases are TGTGCCAGCAGTGACTCCCGGACAGTTTTCTCTGGAAACACCATATATTTT. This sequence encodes CASSDSRTVFSGNTIYF.

The CDR3 here is CASSVTMAQETQYF. The CDR3 DNA follows: TGTGCCAGCAGTGTAACTATGGCCCAAGAGACCCAGTACTTC. This chain links TRBV2 with TRBJ2-5; D is undetermined. The V end was cut by 4 bases, the J end by 1 base, with 10 bases between. Germline V lookup: CDR1 SNHLY, CDR2 FYNNEI. The CDR3 runs to 14 residues.

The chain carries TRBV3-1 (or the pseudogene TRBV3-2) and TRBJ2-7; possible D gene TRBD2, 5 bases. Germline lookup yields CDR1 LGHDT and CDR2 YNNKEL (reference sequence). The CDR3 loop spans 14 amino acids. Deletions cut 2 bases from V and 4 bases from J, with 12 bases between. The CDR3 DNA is TGTGCCAGCAGCCAAACGGAGAGGGCGTACGAGCAGTACTTC. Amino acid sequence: CASSQTERAYEQYF.

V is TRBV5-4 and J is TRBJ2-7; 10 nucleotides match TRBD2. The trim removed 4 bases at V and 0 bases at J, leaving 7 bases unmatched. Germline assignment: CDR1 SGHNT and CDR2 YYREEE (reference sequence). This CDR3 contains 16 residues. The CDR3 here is CASSKDSSGGSYEQYF. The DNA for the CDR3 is TGTGCCAGCAGCAAGGATTCTAGCGGGGGCTCCTACGAGCAGTACTTC.

CDR3 DNA sequence: TGTGCCAGCAGTTACGGACAGGGATTTAGGTACGAGCAGTACTTC. As protein: CASSYGQGFRYEQYF. The chain couples TRBV6-5 to TRBJ2-7; 8 bases line up with TRBD1. The germline V gene has CDR1 MNHEY and CDR2 SVGAGI. The CDR3 is made up of 15 amino acids. V shed 2 bases and J 4 bases; nucleotides not matched to a gene: 7.

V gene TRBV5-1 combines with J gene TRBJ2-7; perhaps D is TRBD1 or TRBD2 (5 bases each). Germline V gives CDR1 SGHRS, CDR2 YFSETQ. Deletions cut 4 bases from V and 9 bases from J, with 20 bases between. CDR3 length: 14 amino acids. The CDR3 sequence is CASSDRDPVSGQYF. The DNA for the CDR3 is TGCGCCAGCAGCGACCGGGACCCGGTGAGCGGGCAGTACTTC.